This entry lists 26 T cell receptor beta chains sequenced from one sample in a study of CD8 T cells in Susac syndrome. An amount of RNA that ranged from roughly 0.45 to 1 ug was reverse transcribed with random hexamers. TCRdb reprocessed the immunoSEQ multiplex PCR reads via MiXCR and lists one record per CDR3 protein. The sample has fewer than 350,000 distinct CDR3 sequences, around 91% seen once; the top ten hold less than 0.2%. Sequencing was done on a sample of CD8+ T cells from PBMCs. The receptors derive from a human donor with multiple sclerosis.

CDR3 amino acids: CASSLFAGAPTPTDTQYF. CDR3 sequence (DNA): TGTGCCAGCAGTTTATTCGCGGGAGCCCCCACACCCACAGATACGCAGTATTTT. The chain recombines TRBV27 with TRBJ2-3; 7 bases line up with TRBD2. CDR1 is MNHEY, CDR2 SMNVEV, per germline (reference sequence). The V gene end was trimmed by 1 base and the J gene end by 2 bases; junction bases not matched to a gene: 12. The CDR3 has 18 amino acids.

The chain employs TRBV3-1 and TRBJ2-5, with 9 bases aligning to TRBD2. The CDR3 is 14 amino acids. The V gene end was trimmed by 4 bases and the J gene end by 4 bases; junction bases not matched to a gene: 4. CDR1 and CDR2 from the germline V gene are LGHDT and YNNKEL (reference sequence). The DNA for the CDR3 is TGTGCCAGCAGCCTTGGACTAGCGTTAGAGACCCAGTACTTC. Protein product: CASSLGLALETQYF.

The chain is built from TRBV11-3 and TRBJ1-1; D is undetermined. Trimming pared 0 bases from V and 11 bases from J, leaving 10 bases between. Germline values: CDR1 SGHNT, CDR2 YENEEA. This CDR3 has 12 amino acids. CDR3 sequence: CASSLDGRPAFF. CDR3 DNA: TGTGCCAGCAGCTTAGATGGTCGTCCGGCTTTCTTT.

J is TRBJ2-6 and V is TRBV19; D is unresolved. Germline CDR1 LNHDA, CDR2 SQIVND (reference sequence). V was cut by 7 bases and J by 0 bases, with 16 bases left in between. This CDR3 spans 17 amino acids. The CDR3 coding sequence is TGTGCCAGTAATCGGCAGGATAGACTCTCTGGGGCCAACGTCCTGACTTTC. It yields the protein CASNRQDRLSGANVLTF.

The rearrangement links TRBV20-1 to TRBJ1-1; maybe TRBD1 (5 bases). The CDR3 is 13 residues long. Trimming took off 6 bases at V and 3 bases at J, with 14 bases between the two ends. Germline CDR1 reads DFQATT; CDR2 reads SNEGSKA (reference sequence). CDR3: CSARSGGDTEAFF. The CDR3 nucleotides are TGCAGTGCCCGAAGCGGGGGGGACACTGAAGCTTTCTTT.

This chain links TRBV12-5 with TRBJ1-2, with TRBD1 as a possible D gene (5 bases). V was pared by 6 bases and J by 4 bases, with 15 bases between. The CDR3 runs 14 residues. Germline CDR1 and CDR2: LGHNT and FRNRAP. The CDR3 nucleotides read TGTGCTAGTGGAGCCGACAGTTTCGGCTATGGCTACACCTTC. Protein sequence: CASGADSFGYGYTF.

V gene TRBV24-1 combines with J gene TRBJ2-1, with D unclear. The ends were cut back, 1 base at V and 8 bases at J, with 11 bases in the middle. Germline CDR1 and CDR2: KGHDR and SFDVKD. The CDR3 runs 14 residues. CDR3 nucleotide sequence: TGTGCCACCAGTGATTTAAAGGTAGTGGATGAGCAGTTCTTC. It translates to CATSDLKVVDEQFF.

V is TRBV29-1 and J is TRBJ2-5, with D possibly matching TRBD1 (5 bases). This CDR3 is built from 21 residues. The germline CDR1 and CDR2 sequences are SQVTM and ANQGSEA. V was cut by 0 bases and J by 2 bases, with 31 bases left in between. CDR3 amino acids: CSVEDLGQGADQEIGQETQYF. The CDR3 DNA is TGCAGCGTTGAAGATCTAGGTCAAGGGGCAGACCAAGAAATTGGTCAAGAGACCCAGTACTTC.

V and J are TRBV9 and TRBJ2-7; 7 nucleotides align to TRBD2. The CDR3 sequence is 14 residues long. Trimming took 0 bases from V and 3 from J; bases not matched to a gene: 3. In germline, CDR1 is SGDLS, CDR2 YYNGEE. This CDR3 is CASSVEGTNYEQYF. CDR3 DNA sequence: TGTGCCAGCAGCGTAGAAGGGACTAACTACGAGCAGTACTTC.

CDR3 bases: TGTGCCAGCTTCGGGGGTCAGGGCCGGAACACCTTC. It translates to CASFGGQGRNTF. This chain joins TRBV2 and TRBJ1-2; TRBD1 is a possible D gene (5 bases). CDR3 length: 12 amino acids. The V end lost 8 bases, the J end lost 12 bases, and 19 bases lay between the germline ends. Per the germline V gene, CDR1 is SNHLY and CDR2 is FYNNEI. Full variable domain (missing parts from reference TRBV2 and TRBJ1-2): EPEVTQTPSHQVTQMGQEVILRCVPISNHLYFYWYRQILGQKVEFLVSFYNNEISEKSEIFDDQFSVERPDGSNFTLKIRSTKLEDSAMYFCASFGGQGRNTFGSGTRLTVV.

The V call is TRBV27, the J call TRBJ2-7; 11 bases match TRBD2. Unmatched junction bases numbered 8, after V lost 4 bases and J lost 6 bases. Germline CDR1 MNHEY, CDR2 SMNVEV (reference sequence). The CDR3 length is 15 residues. CDR3 in DNA: TGTGCCAGCAGTTCCATAGCGGGGGGGCTTGGCGAGCAGTACTTC. Translated, it gives CASSSIAGGLGEQYF.

The chain is built from TRBV6-1 and TRBJ2-5, with 10 positions matching TRBD2. CDR1 MNHNS and CDR2 SASEGT come from the germline V gene. Germline trimming cut 5 bases from V and 5 bases from J; bases unmatched to any gene: 8. The CDR3 runs 15 residues. Here the CDR3 reads CASSRASGSSETQYF. The CDR3 DNA reads as TGTGCCAGCAGTCGAGCTAGCGGGAGTTCCGAGACCCAGTACTTC.

V is TRBV27 and J is TRBJ1-6; 9 nucleotides align to TRBD1. The germline V gene encodes CDR1 MNHEY and CDR2 SMNVEV (reference sequence). V shed 6 bases and J 7 bases; nucleotides not matched to a gene: 7. This CDR3 spans 15 amino acids. The CDR3 DNA is TGTGCCAGCAGGGACAGGGGCGGTTACAATTCACCCCTCCACTTT. It specifies CASRDRGGYNSPLHF.

This chain links TRBV7-3 with TRBJ2-3; D possibly matches TRBD1 or TRBD2 (5 bases each). Between the trimmed V and J ends, which lost 2 bases and 4 bases, there was a span of 10 bases. The CDR3 runs 14 residues. Germline lookup yields CDR1 SGHTA and CDR2 FQGTGA. Here the CDR3 reads CASSLPGASDTQYF. The CDR3 bases are TGTGCCAGCAGCTTACCCGGGGCCTCAGATACGCAGTATTTT.

The V call is TRBV5-1, the J call TRBJ2-1; D perhaps matches TRBD2 (6 bases). Trimming removed 2 bases from V and 13 bases from J, with 10 bases in between. Germline V lookup: CDR1 SGHRS, CDR2 YFSETQ. CDR3 size: 11 residues. CDR3 DNA: TGCGCCAGCAGCTTTCAAGGACTACAGTTCTTC. This translates into CASSFQGLQFF.

This chain uses TRBV6-5 with TRBJ1-6, with D tentatively TRBD1 (5 bases). V gave up 7 bases and J gave up 7 bases, with 14 bases separating them. CDR1 is MNHEY, CDR2 SVGAGI, per germline. The CDR3 consists of 14 residues. The DNA for the CDR3 is TGTGCCAGCACTCCAGACAGTCCCAATTCACCCCTCCACTTT. Translation: CASTPDSPNSPLHF.

This chain links TRBV29-1 with TRBJ2-4; TRBD1 is a possible D gene (6 bases). CDR3 length: 14 amino acids. V was cut by 7 bases and J by 7 bases, with 20 bases left in between. From germline, CDR1 is SQVTM and CDR2 ANQGSEA. The CDR3 DNA sequence: TGCAGCGCCAAGGGGGAAAGGGGGTTGAACATTCAGTACTTC. Its translation: CSAKGERGLNIQYF.

The chain employs TRBV20-1 and TRBJ2-3; 9 bases match TRBD2. The CDR3 length is 16 residues. Germline V lookup: CDR1 DFQATT, CDR2 SNEGSKA (reference sequence). Unmatched junction bases numbered 5, after V lost 0 bases and J lost 1 base. DNA of the CDR3: TGCAGTGCTAGAGATAGCGGGGGAACCCGCACAGATACGCAGTATTTT. This codes for CSARDSGGTRTDTQYF.

The chain employs TRBV2 and TRBJ1-1, with 8 nucleotides matching TRBD1. There are 12 residues in the CDR3. Germline CDR1 reads SNHLY; CDR2 reads FYNNEI. V lost 8 bases, J lost 1 base, and 0 bases stayed unmatched. The CDR3 loop is CASGQGNTEAFF. The DNA of the CDR3 is TGTGCCAGCGGACAGGGGAACACTGAAGCTTTCTTT. Looking up the rest from reference TRBV2 and TRBJ1-1 gives the full variable domain: EPEVTQTPSHQVTQMGQEVILRCVPISNHLYFYWYRQILGQKVEFLVSFYNNEISEKSEIFDDQFSVERPDGSNFTLKIRSTKLEDSAMYFCASGQGNTEAFFGQGTRLTVV.

The chain uses TRBV19 and TRBJ2-5, with D perhaps matching TRBD2 (6 bases). The length of the CDR3 is 15 residues. Germline CDR1 and CDR2: LNHDA and SQIVND (reference sequence). The V gene lost 5 bases and the J gene lost 9 bases, with 22 bases spanning the gap. CDR3 sequence reads: CASSLRMGLALAQYF. In DNA form, the CDR3 reads TGTGCCAGTAGTCTCCGAATGGGGCTAGCGTTAGCCCAGTACTTC. Full variable domain (missing parts from reference TRBV19 and TRBJ2-5): DGGITQSPKYLFRKEGQNVTLSCEQNLNHDAMYWYRQDPGQGLRLIYYSQIVNDFQKGDIAEGYSVSREKKESFPLTVTSAQKNPTAFYLCASSLRMGLALAQYFGPGTRLLVL.

The CDR3 nucleotides are TGTGCCACCTGGGGCGGCGCTGAAGCTTTCTTT. Translation: CATWGGAEAFF. The rearrangement links TRBV27 to TRBJ1-1, with D tentatively TRBD1 (5 bases). The V gene lost 10 bases and the J gene lost 6 bases, with 12 bases spanning the gap. The germline V gene has CDR1 MNHEY and CDR2 SMNVEV (reference sequence). This CDR3 contains 11 residues.

This chain joins TRBV4-1 and TRBJ2-5; 7 bases agree with TRBD2. J lost 2 bases, V lost 1 base, and 10 bases had no gene match. Germline V lookup: CDR1 MGHRA, CDR2 YSYEKL. The CDR3 sequence is 17 residues long. The CDR3 bases are TGCGCCAGCAGCCAAGCAGCGGGGTATTATTCACAAGAGACCCAGTACTTC. Its protein product is CASSQAAGYYSQETQYF.

V and J are TRBV6-6 and TRBJ2-5; 9 bases match TRBD2. The length of the CDR3 is 15 residues. V dropped 3 bases and J dropped 4; count of bases not matched to a gene: 6. Germline V gives CDR1 MNHNY, CDR2 SVGAGI (reference sequence). The CDR3 spells CASSYSGGLRETQYF. For the CDR3, the DNA is TGTGCCAGCAGTTATAGCGGGGGCCTCCGAGAGACCCAGTACTTC.

The chain couples TRBV4-1 to TRBJ2-3; 8 nucleotides line up with TRBD2. This CDR3 region has 15 residues. CDR1 is MGHRA, CDR2 YSYEKL, per germline. J gave up 6 bases and V 0 bases, and 5 bases lay outside the gene matches. In nucleotides, the CDR3 is TGCGCCAGCAGCCAAGAGAGCGGGAGCGGGGATACGCAGTATTTT. Amino acids: CASSQESGSGDTQYF.

The V call is TRBV4-3, the J call TRBJ1-3; D ambiguous. The V gene's germline CDR1 is LGHNA and CDR2 YSLEER. V lost 1 base, J lost 0 bases, and 7 bases lay in between. The CDR3 has 15 amino acids. CDR3 sequence reads: CASSQGSYSGNTIYF. In nucleotides, the CDR3 is TGCGCCAGCAGCCAAGGATCATACTCTGGAAACACCATATATTTT.

This chain uses TRBV18 with TRBJ2-1, with D perhaps TRBD2 (6 bases). V lost 5 bases, J lost 7 bases, and 15 bases lay in between. The CDR3 runs to 14 residues. Germline CDR1 reads KGHSH; CDR2 reads LQKENI. This CDR3 reads CASSIETGVNEQFF. The CDR3, as DNA: TGTGCCAGCTCAATCGAAACGGGAGTTAATGAGCAGTTCTTC.